This T cell receptor beta chain was recorded in a study of CD8 T cells in ankylosing spondylitis. Study results and caveats: There were earlier reports of some motif variants in reactive arthritis synovial fluid and blood. According to the report, clones linked to the disease were significantly enriched in matched synovial fluid samples taken from ankylosing spondylitis patients. Ankylosing spondylitis blood appeared to be characterized by a TCR beta motif of roughly eight highly homologous variants.

CDR1 and CDR2 from the germline V gene are SQVTM and ANQGSEA. The CDR3 totals 13 residues. V was cut by 2 bases and J by 0 bases, with 5 bases left in between. This clonotype has ten or more counts. Antigen: not known. Using quantitative 5'-RACE with molecular barcodes, the authors made TCR beta libraries. TCRdb analysed the 5' RACE reads with MiXCR anew, one entry per CDR3 protein. This sample has about 460,000 distinct CDR3 sequences, with approximately 5% found just once. The genes are TRBV29-1 and TRBJ2-1; D unclear. The specimen sequenced was blood, either unsorted or a sorted T cell fraction (not recorded which). The TCR comes from a male donor with ankylosing spondylitis. The CDR3 reads CSVERRSYNEQFF. CDR3 DNA sequence: TGCAGCGTTGAACGCCGCTCCTACAATGAGCAGTTCTTC.